Presented here are 6 T cell receptor beta chains from one specimen sequenced in a study of blood T cell repertoires in COVID-19. Method: immunoSEQ multiplex PCR; TCRdb's copy keeps in-frame clones and lacks some. The data hold roughly 570,000 clones, with around nine tenths observed a single time. The sample taken for sequencing was peripheral blood. These receptors were obtained from a woman aged 45-65 years with COVID-19, enrolled during active disease.

CDR3 amino acids: CASSLGQRYNQPQHF. The CDR3 nucleotides are TGTGCCAGCAGTCTCGGACAGCGATACAATCAGCCCCAGCATTTT. The chain recombines TRBV2 with TRBJ1-5, with a tentative D call TRBD1 (6 bases). This CDR3 has 15 residues. CDR1 SNHLY and CDR2 FYNNEI come from the germline V gene. V lost 5 bases and J lost 3, with 14 bases in between.

The chain is built from TRBV19 and TRBJ1-5; D uncertain. CDR1 and CDR2 (germline): LNHDA, SQIVND (reference sequence). The CDR3 spans 14 residues. Deletions cut 5 bases from V and 3 bases from J, with 11 bases between. In DNA, the CDR3 is TGTGCCAGTAGTGAGTCAGACTTCAATCAGCCCCAGCATTTT. Protein sequence: CASSESDFNQPQHF.

The V gene is TRBV12-5, the J gene TRBJ2-3, with TRBD2 as a possible D gene (6 bases). The germline CDR1 and CDR2 sequences are LGHNT and FRNRAP. The length of the CDR3 is 17 residues. The germline V and J ends were trimmed by 2 bases and 1 base, with 16 bases remaining between them. CDR3 in DNA: TGTGCTAGTGGTTTGATAGTGGGTAGCGGACGCACAGATACGCAGTATTTT. Translated, it gives CASGLIVGSGRTDTQYF.

This clone was detected once. The rearrangement links TRBV24-1 to TRBJ2-5, with unresolved D. V gave up 2 bases and J gave up 2 bases, with 11 bases separating them. Looked up from germline, CDR1 is KGHDR and CDR2 is SFDVKD. The CDR3 length is 15 residues. In DNA, the CDR3 is TGTGCCACCAGTGATTCCGCGGTAGGACAAGAGACCCAGTACTTC. Translating gives CATSDSAVGQETQYF.

The gene calls are TRBV7-9 and TRBJ2-7, with a weak D call TRBD2 (5 bases). Germline V gene data show CDR1 as SEHNR and CDR2 as FQNEAQ (reference sequence). The CDR3 sequence is 12 residues long. Trimming stripped 3 bases from V and 5 bases from J, with 8 bases between. The CDR3 loop is CASSFGVNEQYF. The CDR3 coding sequence is TGTGCCAGCAGCTTCGGGGTCAACGAGCAGTACTTC. Complete variable domain (other parts from reference TRBV7-9 and TRBJ2-7): DTGVSQNPRHKITKRGQNVTFRCDPISEHNRLYWYRQTLGQGPEFLTYFQNEAQLEKSRLLSDRFSAERPKGSFSTLEIQRTEQGDSAMYLCASSFGVNEQYFGPGTRLTVT.

The chain combines TRBV2 with TRBJ1-1; weak D call: TRBD1 (6 bases). The V gene's germline CDR1 is SNHLY and CDR2 FYNNEI. The V and J ends lost 8 bases and 2 bases respectively, with 12 bases between them. This CDR3 region has 13 residues. CDR3 sequence: CASGGGPNTEAFF. For the CDR3, the DNA is TGTGCCAGCGGGGGGGGGCCAAACACTGAAGCTTTCTTT. Supplemented by reference TRBV2 and TRBJ1-1, the full variable domain reads EPEVTQTPSHQVTQMGQEVILRCVPISNHLYFYWYRQILGQKVEFLVSFYNNEISEKSEIFDDQFSVERPDGSNFTLKIRSTKLEDSAMYFCASGGGPNTEAFFGQGTRLTVV.